Each of the 21 T cell receptor beta chains below was sequenced from the same sample in a study of blood T cell repertoires in COVID-19 (dated by TCRdb to the early 2020s). Libraries were constructed by the immunoSEQ multiplex PCR assay. The table was pulled from immuneACCESS by TCRdb, which kept in-frame rearrangements only. Such tables lose some clones; where checked, under half of the loss comes from unresolved V genes, and the rest has no known cause. This sample is represented by 150,000 or so clones; roughly 90% of them were singletons. In total, the top ten clones hold 0.5% to 0.55% of the sample. Input material: peripheral blood. The origin of the receptors is a man aged 45-60 years with acute or convalescent COVID-19.

The V call is TRBV29-1, the J call TRBJ1-2; 7 nucleotides align to TRBD1. Germline values: CDR1 SQVTM, CDR2 ANQGSEA. After removal of 5 bases from V and 3 bases from J, the junction contained 9 bases not matched to a gene. This CDR3 is built from 14 residues. This CDR3 reads CSVPWRQGDYGYTF. DNA for the CDR3: TGCAGCGTTCCGTGGAGACAGGGCGACTATGGCTACACCTTC.

This rearrangement joins TRBV15 to TRBJ2-7; no clear D gene. Per germline, CDR1 LNHNV and CDR2 YYDKDF (reference sequence). The V end was cut by 0 bases, the J end by 2 bases, with 8 bases between. The CDR3 runs to 14 residues. The CDR3: CATSRDITAYEQYV. The CDR3 DNA sequence: TGTGCCACCAGCAGAGATATTACTGCCTACGAGCAGTACGTC.

In the case of this clone: This same CDR3 is encoded by further DNA sequences in the sample. This chain links TRBV4-1 with TRBJ1-2, with unresolved D. V lost 1 base and J lost 4, with 10 bases in between. In germline, CDR1 is MGHRA, CDR2 YSYEKL. This CDR3 contains 14 residues. The CDR3 is CASSQGTVGYGYTF. The CDR3 DNA reads TGCGCCAGCAGCCAAGGAACTGTTGGCTATGGCTACACCTTC.

This rearrangement joins TRBV3-1 (or the pseudogene TRBV3-2) to TRBJ1-4; TRBD1 agrees at 8 bases. V lost 3 bases to trimming and J lost 0 bases; unmatched junction nucleotides: 6. In germline, CDR1 is LGHDT, CDR2 YNNKEL (reference sequence). The CDR3 runs to 17 residues. The CDR3 DNA reads TGTGCCAGCAGCCATGCCGGGACAGGACCAACTAATGAAAAACTGTTTTTT. Protein: CASSHAGTGPTNEKLFF.

The chain recombines TRBV9 with TRBJ2-2; 7 nucleotides match TRBD1. Trimming at V came to 2 bases and at J to 5 bases, leaving 6 bases not matched to a gene. The CDR3 length is 15 residues. CDR1 and CDR2 (germline): SGDLS, YYNGEE. CDR3 residues: CASSVTGSQTGELFF. For the CDR3, the DNA is TGTGCCAGCAGCGTGACAGGGTCGCAAACCGGGGAGCTGTTTTTT.

V gene TRBV4-1 combines with J gene TRBJ1-3; 7 positions match TRBD1. V gave up 1 base and J gave up 0 bases; unmatched junction bases: 9. This CDR3 contains 18 residues. Germline CDR1 reads MGHRA; CDR2 reads YSYEKL. The CDR3, as DNA: TGCGCCAGCAGCCAAGTGATTCCGGGACAGCACTCTGGAAACACCATATATTTT. Amino acid sequence: CASSQVIPGQHSGNTIYF.

The rearrangement joins TRBV9 to TRBJ2-5; D gene ambiguous. V was pared by 7 bases and J by 0 bases, with 10 bases between. Germline values: CDR1 SGDLS, CDR2 YYNGEE. This CDR3 is built from 13 residues. Here the CDR3 reads CASSNPDQETQYF. The CDR3 DNA reads as TGTGCCAGCTCAAACCCAGACCAAGAGACCCAGTACTTC.

Details on this clone: One junction end does not reproduce the germline sequence, and a read error may be involved. The rearrangement uses TRBV9 and TRBJ2-3; the match to TRBD2 covers 9 bases. Germline CDR1 and CDR2: SGDLS and YYNGEE. This CDR3 spans 16 amino acids. This CDR3 reads CATSTIGAGGPDTQYF. The CDR3 bases are TGTGCCACCAGCACTATCGGAGCGGGGGGCCCAGATACGCAGTATTTT.

The J gene is TRBJ2-7, the V gene TRBV11-2; TRBD2 aligns across 7 bases. With V trimmed by 5 bases and J by 5 bases, 6 bases remained unmatched. The germline CDR1 and CDR2 sequences are SGHAT and FQNNGV. This CDR3 region has 13 residues. The CDR3 DNA reads as TGTGCCAGCAGCAGAGAGCGGGGCCACGAGCAGTACTTC. Protein: CASSRERGHEQYF.

The V gene is TRBV28, the J gene TRBJ2-7; no firm D call. Germline lookup yields CDR1 MDHEN and CDR2 SYDVKM. Between the trimmed V and J ends, which lost 1 base and 6 bases, there was a span of 10 bases. The CDR3 runs to 13 residues. The CDR3 loop is CASSLSTPGEQYF. CDR3 DNA: TGTGCCAGCAGTTTATCTACCCCGGGCGAGCAGTACTTC.

The V call is TRBV30, the J call TRBJ1-5, with D possibly matching TRBD1 (5 bases). There are 14 residues in the CDR3. CDR1 and CDR2 (germline): GTSNPN, SVGIG (reference sequence). Trimming shortened V by 2 bases and J by 4 bases, and 12 bases separated the two germline ends. In nucleotides, the CDR3 is TGTGCCTGGAGTCTGGGGGGAGGTAATCAGCCCCAGCATTTT. This codes for CAWSLGGGNQPQHF. Looking up the rest from reference TRBV30 and TRBJ1-5 gives the full variable domain: SQTIHQWPATLVQPVGSPLSLECTVEGTSNPNLYWYRQAAGRGLQLLFYSVGIGQISSEVPQNLSASRPQDRQFILSSKKLLLSDSGFYLCAWSLGGGNQPQHFGDGTRLSIL.

The genes are TRBV7-6 and TRBJ1-4; possible D gene TRBD1, 5 bases. The CDR3 totals 14 residues. The V and J ends lost 6 bases and 13 bases respectively, with 21 bases between them. Germline CDR1 and CDR2: SGHVS and FNYEAQ. The CDR3 DNA reads as TGTGCCAGCAGTCGGGTAGCTAAGGGGTCCGGACTGTTTTTT. Protein product: CASSRVAKGSGLFF. The full variable domain, with the rest looked up from reference TRBV7-6 and TRBJ1-4, is GAGVSQSPRYKVTKRGQDVALRCDPISGHVSLYWYRQALGQGPEFLTYFNYEAQQDKSGLPNDRFSAERPEGSISTLTIQRTEQRDSAMYRCASSRVAKGSGLFFGSGTQLSVL.

This clone was seen a single time. V gene TRBV4-2 combines with J gene TRBJ1-1; the D gene is possibly TRBD1 (6 bases). There are 19 residues in the CDR3. V was trimmed by 0 bases and J by 7 bases, leaving 27 bases between them. CDR1 and CDR2 (germline): LGHNA, YNFKEQ. Here the CDR3 reads CASSQEGFTGYRGQGEAFF. In DNA form, the CDR3 reads TGTGCCAGCAGCCAAGAGGGGTTTACAGGGTATCGGGGTCAAGGTGAAGCTTTCTTT.

The rearrangement uses TRBV7-6 and TRBJ2-2, with D possibly matching TRBD1 (5 bases). V shed 1 base and J shed 1 base, with 7 bases lying between them. This CDR3 is built from 15 residues. The V gene's germline CDR1 is SGHVS and CDR2 FNYEAQ. The CDR3 DNA is TGTGCCAGCAGCTTAGTACAGGAGAACACCGGGGAGCTGTTTTTT. This sequence encodes CASSLVQENTGELFF.

The V call is TRBV18, the J call TRBJ1-1; the match to TRBD1 covers 9 bases. Germline CDR1 and CDR2: KGHSH and LQKENI. The CDR3 sequence is 15 residues long. V was clipped by 2 bases and J by 2 bases; unmatched bases: 3. The CDR3 here is CASSPTGQGNTEAFF. For the CDR3, the DNA is TGTGCCAGCTCACCAACGGGACAGGGAAACACTGAAGCTTTCTTT.

The V call is TRBV9, the J call TRBJ1-6; D is unclear. V was shortened by 4 bases and J by 9 bases, with 17 bases between the two germline ends. The germline V gene has CDR1 SGDLS and CDR2 YYNGEE. The CDR3 runs 15 residues. In DNA form, the CDR3 reads TGTGCCAGCAGCCCCCGTTTGGAGGTCAGTTCACCCCTCCACTTT. Translation: CASSPRLEVSSPLHF. Based on the CDR3 plus reference TRBV9 and TRBJ1-6, the full variable domain is DSGVTQTPKHLITATGQRVTLRCSPRSGDLSVYWYQQSLDQGLQFLIQYYNGEERAKGNILERFSAQQFPDLHSELNLSSLELGDSALYFCASSPRLEVSSPLHFGNGTRLTVT.

The chain carries TRBV10-3 and TRBJ2-2; 14 nucleotides align to TRBD2. V was clipped by 1 base and J by 0 bases; unmatched bases: 1. The CDR3 loop spans 18 amino acids. Looked up from germline, CDR1 is ENHRY and CDR2 is SYGVKD. The CDR3 sequence: CAISEWGLAGANTGELFF. CDR3 bases: TGTGCCATCAGTGAGTGGGGACTAGCGGGGGCGAACACCGGGGAGCTGTTTTTT.

This sequence joins TRBV28 and TRBJ2-5, with a possible D match to TRBD1 (6 bases). CDR1 and CDR2 from the germline V gene are MDHEN and SYDVKM. The length of the CDR3 is 17 residues. V was shortened by 2 bases and J by 8 bases, with 24 bases between the two germline ends. The CDR3 here is CASSLRGSWAGVLTQYF. The CDR3 region has the DNA TGTGCCAGCAGTTTAAGAGGGTCTTGGGCAGGGGTCTTAACCCAGTACTTC.

The V gene is TRBV7-8, the J gene TRBJ2-3, with 12 bases fitting TRBD2. In germline, CDR1 is SGHVS, CDR2 FQNEAQ. The CDR3 is 16 residues long. Trimming took 5 bases from V and 2 from J; bases not matched to a gene: 5. CDR3 DNA: TGTGCCAGCAGCCCTCTAGCGGGAGGGAACACAGATACGCAGTATTTT. As protein: CASSPLAGGNTDTQYF. Complete variable domain (other parts from reference TRBV7-8 and TRBJ2-3): GAGVSQSPRYKVAKRGQDVALRCDPISGHVSLFWYQQALGQGPEFLTYFQNEAQLDKSGLPSDRFFAERPEGSVSTLKIQRTQQEDSAVYLCASSPLAGGNTDTQYFGPGTRLTVL.

The rearrangement joins TRBV12-1 to TRBJ2-2; TRBD2 is the table's D call, not checked against the DNA. TRBV12-1 is marked as a pseudogene. The CDR3 covers 16 residues. CDR3 amino acids: CASSWGLAGFTGELFF. The CDR3 nucleotides read TGTGCCAGCAGTTGGGGACTAGCGGGTTTCACCGGGGAGCTGTTTTTT.

The chain employs TRBV5-1 and TRBJ2-7, with 8 positions matching TRBD2. The CDR3 covers 12 residues. The V gene end was trimmed by 4 bases and the J gene end by 6 bases; junction bases not matched to a gene: 3. CDR1 and CDR2 from the germline V gene are SGHRS and YFSETQ. The CDR3 reads CASSTTSAEQYF. The CDR3 DNA is TGCGCCAGCAGCACGACTAGCGCCGAGCAGTACTTC.